This T cell receptor (beta chain) was sequenced in a study of CD8 T cells in Susac syndrome. Across the whole study: When their blood was taken, the Susac syndrome patients had either not yet had any therapy, were taking corticosteroids, or were taking intravenous immunoglobulin alone.

Random-hexamer reverse transcription was applied to about 0.45 to 1 ug RNA. TCRdb called the immunoSEQ multiplex PCR reads again in MiXCR, with one record for every CDR3 protein. The profile shows fewer than 60,000 distinct CDR3 sequences, around 95% of them singletons. The sequence came from a human donor with Susac syndrome. What was sequenced was CD8+ T cells from PBMCs.

This CDR3 reads CAGRIAGEETQYF. CDR3 nucleotide sequence: TGTGCCGGGAGAATAGCGGGGGAAGAGACCCAGTACTTC. The rearrangement joins TRBV7-9 to TRBJ2-5, with 9 bases that match TRBD2. The CDR3 loop spans 13 amino acids. Germline V gives CDR1 SEHNR, CDR2 FQNEAQ (reference sequence). The V segment lost 11 bases and the J segment 3 bases; nucleotides outside the gene matches: 7.